Listed here is a single T cell receptor beta chain. From germline, CDR1 is SGHVS and CDR2 FQNEAQ. The CDR3 length is 13 residues. The V end lost 2 bases, the J end lost 6 bases, and 10 bases lay between the germline ends. A single record per CDR3 protein comes from TCRdb applying MiXCR to the RT-PCR reads. The sample includes about 680,000 distinct CDR3 sequences, about 14% of them seen just once. J is TRBJ1-1 and V is TRBV7-8; no clear D gene. The TCR sequence derives from a female donor in good health, serving as a healthy control. Sequences were obtained from memory CD4+ T cells from blood. The DNA for the CDR3 is TGTGCCAGCAGCTTAACTGGGGAATCTGAAGCTTTCTTT. This gives the protein CASSLTGESEAFF.